This T cell receptor (beta chain) came from a study of metastatic and nonmetastatic thyroid tumors. Study-level information: Across blood and tumor or nodule tissue, repertoires from malignant and benign thyroid patients were compared with one another. Broader study findings: Malignant tumors reportedly showed significantly higher TCR beta diversity than benign nodules in both blood and tumor.

Remarks on this clone: Its target is unknown.

No patient received treatment before thyroid surgery. In the original analysis: Built for papillary thyroid cancer, a distant-metastasis classifier drew on CDR3 differences across clinicopathological groups. TCRdb re-processed the PCR reads through MiXCR. These V and J calls rely on TCRdb rather than the paper's analysis. In the table there are around 8,000 clones, approximately 30% of which are singletons. Sequenced input: adjacent normal tissue. The source is a female donor with papillary thyroid cancer or a benign thyroid nodule (not recorded which). Some clones in this sample may be carry-over from other donors' samples.

CDR3 sequence (DNA): TGTGCCAGCAGGCCCCTGACAAGCGGGGGGCCCTACGAGCAGTACTTC. As protein: CASRPLTSGGPYEQYF. The chain links TRBV27 to TRBJ2-7; 9 bases align to TRBD2. Losses at the gene ends were 6 bases for V and 2 bases for J; bases not matched to a gene: 11. Germline lookup yields CDR1 MNHEY and CDR2 SMNVEV (reference sequence). CDR3 length equals 16 residues.